This entry lists 23 T cell receptor beta chains sequenced from one sample in a study of T-cell reconstitution after alpha-beta-depleted transplantation in children. Unique molecular identifiers tagged the TCRbeta library. TCRdb independently ran MiXCR on the PCR reads; one entry per CDR3 protein. The sample has fewer than 400,000 distinct CDR3 sequences; approximately 23% are singletons. This sample comprised PBMCs, mostly from graft donor cells, obtained 180 days after TCRalphabeta/CD19-depleted stem cell transplant. Every receptor here comes from a male patient between 10 and 17 years old who had a stem cell transplant for acute lymphoblastic leukemia, so the T cells may come from the graft donor.

CDR3 residues: CATSPPPGQWGNEQFF. CDR3 bases: TGTGCCACCAGCCCTCCCCCGGGACAGTGGGGGAATGAGCAGTTCTTC. The chain is built from TRBV15 and TRBJ2-1, with 7 bases fitting TRBD1. Germline CDR1 LNHNV, CDR2 YYDKDF (reference sequence). This CDR3 has 16 amino acids. With 5 bases clipped from V and 7 bases from J, the junction kept 14 bases outside the gene matches.

This clonotype was counted at least ten times. The rearrangement links TRBV5-6 to TRBJ1-5, with D possibly matching TRBD1 (5 bases). Germline V lookup: CDR1 SGHDT, CDR2 YYEEEE. The germline V and J ends were trimmed by 4 bases and 5 bases, with 16 bases remaining between them. The CDR3 runs 15 residues. The CDR3 DNA is TGTGCCAGCAGCGCCCGGAGGGGCTTTGATCAGCCCCAGCATTTT. The encoded protein is CASSARRGFDQPQHF.

J is TRBJ2-1 and V is TRBV5-1, with 9 nucleotides matching TRBD2. Germline V gene data show CDR1 as SGHRS and CDR2 as YFSETQ. With 4 bases clipped from V and 7 bases from J, the junction kept 6 bases outside the gene matches. This CDR3 is built from 14 residues. In DNA, the CDR3 is TGCGCCAGCAGCCTCCTAGCGGGGCCGAATGAGCAGTTCTTC. Translating it yields CASSLLAGPNEQFF. Combining the CDR3 with reference TRBV5-1 and TRBJ2-1 gives the whole variable domain KAGVTQTPRYLIKTRGQQVTLSCSPISGHRSVSWYQQTPGQGLQFLFEYFSETQRNKGNFPGRFSGRQFSNSRSEMNVSTLELGDSALYLCASSLLAGPNEQFFGPGTRLTVL.

This clonotype was detected a few times. V and J are TRBV5-1 and TRBJ2-1; 9 positions agree with TRBD2. Unmatched junction bases numbered 14, after V lost 0 bases and J lost 1 base. Germline V gene data show CDR1 as SGHRS and CDR2 as YFSETQ. The CDR3 sequence is 20 residues long. DNA of the CDR3: TGCGCCAGCAGCTTGGCCAATTGGCTAGCGGGAAGAGGGTCCTACAATGAGCAGTTCTTC. Its protein product is CASSLANWLAGRGSYNEQFF.

The V gene is TRBV20-1, the J gene TRBJ2-2, with D unclear. V lost 6 bases to trimming and J lost 3 bases, with 11 bases between them. CDR3 size: 13 residues. Per germline, CDR1 DFQATT and CDR2 SNEGSKA (reference sequence). The CDR3 DNA reads as TGCAGTGCCAATCGACTGGACACCGGGGAGCTGTTTTTT. This encodes CSANRLDTGELFF.

This clonotype has just a few counts. This chain joins TRBV5-1 and TRBJ2-7; 9 nucleotides agree with TRBD1. Germline V gene data show CDR1 as SGHRS and CDR2 as YFSETQ. The CDR3 extends over 15 amino acids. V was clipped by 1 base and J by 2 bases; unmatched bases: 4. CDR3 protein: CASSLRTGDPYEQYF. As DNA, the CDR3 is TGCGCCAGCAGCTTGCGGACAGGGGACCCCTACGAGCAGTACTTC.

This clonotype was counted a few times. The V call is TRBV27, the J call TRBJ2-1; possible D gene TRBD1, 5 bases. Germline V lookup: CDR1 MNHEY, CDR2 SMNVEV (reference sequence). V lost 5 bases and J lost 0, with 11 bases in between. This CDR3 spans 15 amino acids. The CDR3 DNA reads TGTGCCAGCAGTACCCACAGGAACTCCTACAATGAGCAGTTCTTC. This encodes CASSTHRNSYNEQFF.

V gene TRBV4-1 combines with J gene TRBJ2-2, with TRBD1 as a possible D gene (6 bases). This CDR3 has 16 residues. V gave up 4 bases and J gave up 0 bases, with 12 bases separating them. The germline V gene encodes CDR1 MGHRA and CDR2 YSYEKL. The CDR3 DNA is TGCGCCAGCAGCCTCGGCAGGGGCCCGAACACCGGGGAGCTGTTTTTT. It specifies CASSLGRGPNTGELFF.

The V call is TRBV7-9, the J call TRBJ2-7, with 10 bases that match TRBD2. This CDR3 spans 14 amino acids. J lost 3 bases, V lost 5 bases, and 4 bases had no gene match. Germline CDR1 reads SEHNR; CDR2 reads FQNEAQ (reference sequence). CDR3 bases: TGTGCCAGCAGCCGAACTAGCGGGGTCTACGAGCAGTACTTC. This translates into CASSRTSGVYEQYF.

The table lists this clonotype with a few counts. The chain is built from TRBV7-9 and TRBJ2-1, with 11 positions matching TRBD1. The CDR3 has 14 amino acids. V lost 5 bases, J lost 7 bases, and 4 bases stayed unmatched. Per germline, CDR1 SEHNR and CDR2 FQNEAQ (reference sequence). The DNA for the CDR3 is TGTGCCAGCAGCGGGACAGGGGGAAAGAATGAGCAGTTCTTC. This translates into CASSGTGGKNEQFF.

The CDR3 reads CSARNGSKARGYTF. CDR3 sequence (DNA): TGCAGTGCTAGAAATGGCTCCAAAGCTCGTGGCTACACCTTC. J is TRBJ1-2 and V is TRBV20-1; D is unresolved. The V and J ends lost 2 bases and 7 bases respectively, with 17 bases between them. CDR3 length equals 14 residues. Germline V gives CDR1 DFQATT, CDR2 SNEGSKA (reference sequence).

J is TRBJ2-5 and V is TRBV20-1, with TRBD2 matching 7 bases. This CDR3 region has 13 residues. The V segment lost 3 bases and the J segment 4 bases; nucleotides outside the gene matches: 5. The V gene's germline CDR1 is DFQATT and CDR2 SNEGSKA (reference sequence). CDR3 protein: CSASTGGLETQYF. Written as DNA, the CDR3 is TGCAGTGCTAGCACGGGAGGTTTAGAGACCCAGTACTTC.

In this sample, this clonotype turned up a few times. V gene TRBV7-8 combines with J gene TRBJ2-7, with D possibly being TRBD1 (6 bases). In germline, CDR1 is SGHVS, CDR2 FQNEAQ. Between the trimmed V and J ends, which lost 0 bases and 9 bases, there was a span of 12 bases. The CDR3 length is 13 residues. CDR3 region: CASSLATGPGQYF. CDR3 in DNA: TGTGCCAGCAGCTTAGCTACAGGGCCTGGGCAGTACTTC.

This clonotype appeared a few times. The gene calls are TRBV7-9 and TRBJ2-5; TRBD2 agrees at 8 bases. V shed 7 bases, J shed 2 bases, and the junction held 6 bases outside the gene matches. Per germline, CDR1 SEHNR and CDR2 FQNEAQ (reference sequence). CDR3 length: 14 residues. The CDR3 here is CASIFAGGQETQYF. CDR3 DNA: TGTGCCAGCATTTTCGCGGGAGGACAAGAGACCCAGTACTTC.

Only a few counts were recorded for this clonotype. The genes are TRBV7-3 and TRBJ2-7; D is unclear. CDR1 and CDR2 (germline): SGHTA, FQGTGA. The CDR3 is 13 amino acids. V lost 0 bases and J lost 5, with 8 bases in between. The CDR3 nucleotides are TGTGCCAGCAGCTTAACAGCTTTGAACGAGCAGTACTTC. Its protein is CASSLTALNEQYF. Together with reference TRBV7-3 and TRBJ2-7, the CDR3 gives the full variable domain: GAGVSQTPSNKVTEKGKYVELRCDPISGHTALYWYRQSLGQGPEFLIYFQGTGAADDSGLPNDRFFAVRPEGSVSTLKIQRTERGDSAVYLCASSLTALNEQYFGPGTRLTVT.

This clonotype was detected a few times. V and J are TRBV20-1 and TRBJ2-3; 7 bases align to TRBD2. The CDR3 runs 13 residues. V trimming: 6 bases; J trimming: 4 bases; junction bases outside the gene matches: 7. Germline CDR1 reads DFQATT; CDR2 reads SNEGSKA (reference sequence). The CDR3 bases are TGCAGTGCGAACGGACTAGTGGCAGATACGCAGTATTTT. This gives the protein CSANGLVADTQYF.

This clonotype showed up just a few times. This chain uses TRBV12-3 or TRBV12-4 with TRBJ2-7; the match to TRBD2 covers 13 bases. The CDR3 is 21 residues long. Germline trimming cut 3 bases from V and 2 bases from J; bases unmatched to any gene: 19. The CDR3 region is CASSFRKTGLAGTKGTYEQYF. The CDR3 DNA reads as TGTGCCAGCAGTTTCAGGAAGACGGGACTAGCGGGAACCAAGGGTACCTACGAGCAGTACTTC.

Comment on this clonotype: One end of the junction does not line up with germline, which may come from a read error. CDR3 DNA: TGTGCCAGCTCACCACTGCCTATAGCGGGAGGCACAGATACTCAGTATTTT. As protein: CASSPLPIAGGTDTQYF. The rearrangement uses TRBV18 and TRBJ2-3, with 10 bases identical to TRBD2. Per germline, CDR1 KGHSH and CDR2 LQKENI. CDR3 length: 17 amino acids.

This clonotype has ten or more counts. The chain carries TRBV12-3 or TRBV12-4 and TRBJ1-4; a weak D match, TRBD1 (5 bases). V lost 6 bases, J lost 0 bases, and 11 bases lay in between. The CDR3 covers 15 residues. In DNA form, the CDR3 reads TGTGCCAGCAGGGCCGGGGGAACAACTAATGAAAAACTGTTTTTT. As protein: CASRAGGTTNEKLFF.

The chain carries TRBV6-1 and TRBJ1-1; unclear D gene. This CDR3 region has 14 residues. From germline, CDR1 is MNHNS and CDR2 SASEGT. V shed 7 bases and J shed 0 bases, with 12 bases lying between them. Here the CDR3 reads CASKRRVVNTEAFF. In nucleotides, the CDR3 is TGTGCCAGCAAGAGGAGGGTGGTGAACACTGAAGCTTTCTTT.

This chain joins TRBV11-2 and TRBJ2-7; 11 positions match TRBD2. The trim removed 1 base at V and 3 bases at J, leaving 5 bases unmatched. This CDR3 comprises 16 residues. Per the germline V gene, CDR1 is SGHAT and CDR2 is FQNNGV. This chain's CDR3 is CASSLGGLAVLYEQYF. The CDR3 nucleotides read TGTGCCAGCAGCTTAGGGGGACTAGCGGTTCTCTACGAGCAGTACTTC.

This clonotype was found a few times. This sequence joins TRBV7-9 and TRBJ2-7; 11 nucleotides match TRBD1. Germline lookup yields CDR1 SEHNR and CDR2 FQNEAQ (reference sequence). The CDR3 consists of 15 residues. The junction had 9 bases not matched to a gene; V was cut back by 5 bases and J by 6 bases. CDR3 nucleotide sequence: TGTGCCAGCAGCCGACCGGGGGACAGGGGGTTCGAGCAGTACTTC. Translating it yields CASSRPGDRGFEQYF.

This CDR3 reads CATSETGFNEQFF. The CDR3, as DNA: TGTGCCACCAGTGAGACGGGTTTCAATGAGCAGTTCTTC. The rearrangement links TRBV24-1 to TRBJ2-1; D gene uncertain. Deletions cut 4 bases from V and 6 bases from J, with 9 bases between. The CDR3 has 13 amino acids. From germline, CDR1 is KGHDR and CDR2 SFDVKD.